In this sample, the clone carrying this T cell receptor beta chain turned up once. The antigen is not known. These data are taken from a study of CD8+ T cells in alopecia areata. General study findings and limits: Besides other cells, scalp samples also yield sequences of resident alphabeta T cells from normal skin.

Indicated treatment: oral pan-JAK inhibitor, 5-10 mg twice daily. Sequencing used cDNA as its template, made by extracting RNA and reverse transcribing it. Profiled with immunoSEQ multiplex PCR; TCRdb holds only in-frame clones, not every one. The sample has more than 200,000 clones, roughly 66% seen once. The sample was CD4+ T cells sorted from blood, taken between weeks 43 and 45, from a patient treated with tofacitinib. The TCR originated in a human donor with alopecia areata.

CDR3 sequence reads: CASSSGDRGATDTQYF. The CDR3 region has the DNA TGTGCCAGCAGCTCTGGGGACCGGGGGGCAACAGATACGCAGTATTTT. The chain uses TRBV11-2 and TRBJ2-3; D might be TRBD2 (7 bases). Germline values: CDR1 SGHAT, CDR2 FQNNGV. The V end was cut by 4 bases, the J end by 3 bases, with 17 bases between. The CDR3 has 16 residues.